The following is a T cell receptor beta chain sequence with its context. The data were obtained in a study of T cells expressing NK-cell markers. Whole-study context: Repertoires of TCR beta were obtained from T cells sorted as CD3+CD56+NKG2C+, CD3+CD56+NKG2C- and CD3+CD56-NKG2C+.

CDR1 SGHRS and CDR2 YFSETQ come from the germline V gene. The CDR3 length is 16 residues. TCRdb re-called the 5' RACE reads and catalogs CDR3 proteins one per entry, DNA excluded. In all, the sample yields about 430,000 distinct CDR3 sequences. This receptor was identified in a woman aged 50 to 65 in good health. The rearrangement uses TRBV5-1 and TRBJ1-2; there is no DNA to check the TCRdb D call of TRBD1. The sequenced material came from blood T cells: a sorted CD56 or NKG2C T cell subset, CD4+ or CD8+ T cells, or bulk PBMC T cells (not recorded which). The CDR3 spells CASRTGDGASNYGYTF.